The 16 T cell receptor beta chains below come from one sample, sequenced in a study of cytomegalovirus exposure and HLA in healthy donors. With 60 Vbeta and 13 Jbeta primers, the PCR was carried out. TCRdb's copy holds only in-frame clones and misses some; the assay was immunoSEQ multiplex PCR. Of approximately 110,000 clones listed, approximately 58% were seen once; the top ten hold roughly 2%. Sequenced material: PBMCs. These receptors were obtained from a woman in her 30s in good health and CMV-seronegative.

Here the CDR3 reads CASSFGTAYGYTF. CDR3 nucleotides: TGTGCCAGCAGCTTCGGGACAGCCTATGGCTACACCTTC. The chain links TRBV11-2 to TRBJ1-2; 7 bases are a match to TRBD1. CDR1 SGHAT and CDR2 FQNNGV come from the germline V gene. This CDR3 spans 13 amino acids. With V trimmed by 3 bases and J by 4 bases, 2 bases remained unmatched.

The chain combines TRBV4-1 with TRBJ2-1, with TRBD2 matching 7 bases. The V segment lost 3 bases and the J segment 8 bases; nucleotides outside the gene matches: 16. The germline CDR1 and CDR2 sequences are MGHRA and YSYEKL. The CDR3 totals 17 residues. The CDR3 loop is CASSQHGIMGGRDEQFF. CDR3 nucleotides: TGCGCCAGCAGCCAGCACGGTATTATGGGAGGGCGCGATGAGCAGTTCTTC.

This chain joins TRBV7-3 and TRBJ2-1, with D possibly matching TRBD2 (5 bases). Germline loops: CDR1 SGHTA, CDR2 FQGTGA. The CDR3 sequence is 15 residues long. Trimming left V 4 bases short and J 2 bases short, with 12 bases between. The CDR3 sequence: CASSSTGSPYNEQFF. CDR3 nucleotides: TGTGCCAGCAGCTCCACGGGGTCCCCCTACAATGAGCAGTTCTTC.

This chain uses TRBV5-4 with TRBJ2-1, with 13 bases identical to TRBD2. Per the germline V gene, CDR1 is SGHNT and CDR2 is YYREEE (reference sequence). The CDR3 is made up of 15 amino acids. V was clipped by 5 bases and J by 5 bases; unmatched bases: 4. CDR3 DNA: TGTGCCAGCAGGTCCGGGACTAGCGGGAACAATGAGCAGTTCTTC. As protein: CASRSGTSGNNEQFF.

The chain is built from TRBV5-1 and TRBJ1-1, with a possible D match to TRBD1 (5 bases). The CDR3 has 15 amino acids. CDR1 is SGHRS, CDR2 YFSETQ, per germline. V was clipped by 1 base and J by 3 bases, with 13 bases between them. CDR3 loop: CASSLTSGKHTEAFF. The DNA for the CDR3 is TGCGCCAGCAGCTTGACCTCAGGGAAACACACTGAAGCTTTCTTT.

This rearrangement joins TRBV25-1 to TRBJ2-3; the D gene is possibly TRBD2 (5 bases). Trimming pared 8 bases from V and 7 bases from J, leaving 22 bases between. The germline CDR1 and CDR2 sequences are MGHDK and SYGVNS. CDR3 size: 15 residues. Written as DNA, the CDR3 is TGTGCCAGCGCGGAATTGGTCGACTATAGATATACGCAGTATTTT. Translation gives CASAELVDYRYTQYF.

This chain uses TRBV19 with TRBJ2-1, with TRBD1 matching 7 bases. The CDR3 length is 16 residues. The V gene's germline CDR1 is LNHDA and CDR2 SQIVND (reference sequence). Germline trimming cut 5 bases from V and 4 bases from J; bases unmatched to any gene: 11. CDR3 bases: TGTGCCAGTAGTGGCTCCAGGGGGTCTTCTTACAATGAGCAGTTCTTC. It specifies CASSGSRGSSYNEQFF.

V and J are TRBV6-6 and TRBJ2-1; TRBD2 matches 7 bases. CDR1 is MNHNY and CDR2 is SVGAGI in the germline V gene (reference sequence). The CDR3 is made up of 15 amino acids. V was pared by 6 bases and J by 6 bases, with 11 bases of the junction left unmatched. CDR3 DNA: TGTGCCAGCAGCACTGATTCACGACTAGCCAATGAGCAGTTCTTC. It specifies CASSTDSRLANEQFF.

This chain uses TRBV5-4 with TRBJ2-1; 13 bases fit TRBD2. Trimming took 4 bases from V and 4 from J; bases not matched to a gene: 5. Germline V gene data show CDR1 as SGHNT and CDR2 as YYREEE (reference sequence). CDR3 length: 16 residues. In nucleotides, the CDR3 is TGTGCCAGCAGCCCAATGACTAGCGGGAGGTACAATGAGCAGTTCTTC. Protein product: CASSPMTSGRYNEQFF. Drawing the rest from reference TRBV5-4 and TRBJ2-1, the complete variable domain is ETGVTQSPTHLIKTRGQQVTLRCSSQSGHNTVSWYQQALGQGPQFIFQYYREEENGRGNFPPRFSGLQFPNYSSELNVNALELDDSALYLCASSPMTSGRYNEQFFGPGTRLTVL.

This chain connects TRBV11-2 to TRBJ1-2, with D possibly TRBD1 on 5 matching bases. The germline CDR1 and CDR2 sequences are SGHAT and FQNNGV. Trimming removed 5 bases from V and 10 bases from J, with 17 bases in between. CDR3 length: 13 amino acids. CDR3 residues: CASSLGALCDYTF. The CDR3 DNA is TGTGCCAGCAGCCTAGGGGCGCTCTGTGACTACACCTTC.

This clone came up a few times. This chain links TRBV6-5 with TRBJ1-1, with a possible D match to TRBD1 (5 bases). The germline V and J ends were trimmed by 0 bases and 7 bases, with 12 bases remaining between them. Germline V gene lookup returns CDR1 MNHEY and CDR2 SVGAGI. CDR3 length: 14 amino acids. For the CDR3, the DNA is TGTGCCAGCAGTTACTCGAGAATCCAGGGTGAAGCTTTCTTT. The encoded protein is CASSYSRIQGEAFF.

The chain employs TRBV9 and TRBJ2-3; D is ambiguous. V was pared by 3 bases and J by 0 bases, with 11 bases between. The CDR3 consists of 15 residues. Germline lookup yields CDR1 SGDLS and CDR2 YYNGEE. Here the CDR3 reads CASSGDSFSTDTQYF. Here the CDR3 DNA reads TGTGCCAGCAGCGGAGACTCGTTTAGCACAGATACGCAGTATTTT.

This chain links TRBV9 with TRBJ2-6; 8 positions agree with TRBD2. The CDR3 spans 18 residues. Trimming removed 3 bases from V and 2 bases from J; junction bases left unmatched: 10. Germline V gene sequence: CDR1 SGDLS, CDR2 YYNGEE. Here the CDR3 reads CASSARGLAVAGANVLTF. In nucleotides, the CDR3 is TGTGCCAGCAGCGCTCGAGGACTAGCAGTAGCTGGGGCCAACGTCCTGACTTTC.

CDR3 DNA: TGTGCCACCAGCAGAGACAAGGGGGCCAGTGGCTACACCTTC. Translated: CATSRDKGASGYTF. This rearrangement joins TRBV15 to TRBJ1-2; the match to TRBD1 covers 7 bases. Germline values: CDR1 LNHNV, CDR2 YYDKDF (reference sequence). Trimming at V came to 0 bases and at J to 7 bases, leaving 5 bases not matched to a gene. The CDR3 totals 14 residues.

V usage is TRBV25-1 and J usage is TRBJ1-1, with TRBD1 matching 8 bases. V trimming: 10 bases; J trimming: 6 bases; junction bases outside the gene matches: 7. CDR1 is MGHDK and CDR2 is SYGVNS in the germline V gene. This CDR3 has 12 residues. The CDR3 loop reads CAIPTGDPEAFF. For the CDR3, the DNA is TGTGCCATTCCGACAGGGGACCCTGAAGCTTTCTTT.

J is TRBJ1-1 and V is TRBV10-3, with D tentatively TRBD1 (5 bases). The CDR3 loop spans 17 amino acids. Germline assignment: CDR1 ENHRY and CDR2 SYGVKD. Trimming stripped 6 bases from V and 0 bases from J, with 20 bases between. The CDR3 protein is CAISEVGTPNMNTEAFF. The CDR3 DNA sequence: TGTGCCATCAGCGAGGTGGGGACTCCTAATATGAACACTGAAGCTTTCTTT.